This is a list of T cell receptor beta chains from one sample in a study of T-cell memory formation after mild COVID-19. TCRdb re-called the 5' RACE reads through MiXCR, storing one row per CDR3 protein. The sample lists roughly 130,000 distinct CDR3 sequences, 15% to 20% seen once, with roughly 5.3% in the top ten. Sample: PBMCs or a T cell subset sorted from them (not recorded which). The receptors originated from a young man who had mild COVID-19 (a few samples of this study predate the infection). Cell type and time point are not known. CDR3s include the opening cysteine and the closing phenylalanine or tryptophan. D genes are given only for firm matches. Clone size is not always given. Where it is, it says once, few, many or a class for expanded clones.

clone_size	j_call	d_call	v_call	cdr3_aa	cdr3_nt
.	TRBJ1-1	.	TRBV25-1	CASSGGEGYTEAFF	TGTGCCAGCAGTGGGGGGGAAGGATATACTGAAGCTTTCTTT
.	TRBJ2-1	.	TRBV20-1	CSASSGDSYNEQFF	TGCAGTGCTAGTAGTGGAGACTCCTACAATGAGCAGTTCTTC
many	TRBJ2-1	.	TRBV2	CASIGGHYNEQFF	TGTGCCAGCATCGGGGGACATTACAATGAGCAGTTCTTC
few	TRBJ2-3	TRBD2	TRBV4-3	CASQREAGDTDTQYF	TGCGCCAGTCAGAGGGAAGCGGGGGACACAGATACGCAGTATTTT
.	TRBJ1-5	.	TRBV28	CASSSHPYSNQPQHF	TGTGCCAGCAGTTCGCACCCGTATAGCAATCAGCCCCAGCATTTT
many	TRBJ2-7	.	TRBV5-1	CASSLDRGGHEQYF	TGCGCCAGCAGCTTGGATCGCGGGGGCCACGAGCAGTACTTC
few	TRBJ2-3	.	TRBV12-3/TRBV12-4	CASSFGGDRTDTQYF	TGTGCCAGCAGTTTCGGCGGGGATCGAACAGATACGCAGTATTTT
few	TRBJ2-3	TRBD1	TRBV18	CASSPRQGARDTQYF	TGTGCCAGCTCACCCCGACAGGGGGCTAGAGATACGCAGTATTTT
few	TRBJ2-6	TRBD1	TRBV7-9	CASSSGTGGMSGANVLTF	TGTGCCAGCAGCTCAGGGACAGGGGGCATGTCTGGGGCCAACGTCCTGACTTTC
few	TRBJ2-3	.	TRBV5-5	CASSSWFDTQYF	TGTGCCAGCAGCTCCTGGTTCGATACGCAGTATTTT
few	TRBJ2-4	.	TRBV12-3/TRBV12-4	CASTGGAGRNIQYF	TGTGCCAGCACTGGGGGAGCAGGGCGGAACATTCAGTACTTC
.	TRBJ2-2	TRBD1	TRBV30	CAWGTGAGTGELFF	TGTGCCTGGGGGACAGGGGCGGGCACCGGGGAGCTGTTTTTT
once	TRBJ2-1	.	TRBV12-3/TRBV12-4	CASNPWGVGDEQFF	TGTGCCAGCAACCCTTGGGGGGTAGGGGACGAGCAGTTCTTC
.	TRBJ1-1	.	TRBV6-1	CASSHRTGWAEAFF	TGTGCCAGCAGTCACCGAACGGGATGGGCTGAAGCTTTCTTT
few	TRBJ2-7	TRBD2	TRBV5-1	CASSFGSGGTYEQYF	TGCGCCAGCAGCTTCGGTAGCGGGGGGACCTACGAGCAGTACTTC
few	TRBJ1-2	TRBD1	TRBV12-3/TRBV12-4	CASSSGTGAVGYGYTF	TGTGCCAGCAGTAGCGGGACAGGGGCCGTCGGCTATGGCTACACCTTC
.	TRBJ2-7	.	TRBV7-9	CASSFTASTYEQYF	TGTGCCAGCAGCTTTACGGCGTCGACCTACGAGCAGTACTTC
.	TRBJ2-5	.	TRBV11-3	CASSTYAQETQYF	TGTGCCAGCAGCACCTATGCCCAAGAGACCCAGTACTTC
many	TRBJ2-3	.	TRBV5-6	CASSLYLTGTDTQYF	TGTGCCAGCAGCTTGTATTTGACCGGCACAGATACGCAGTATTTT
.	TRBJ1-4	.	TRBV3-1	CASSQEGDMKLFF	TGTGCCAGCAGCCAAGAGGGCGACATGAAACTGTTTTTT
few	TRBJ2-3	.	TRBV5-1	CASSLLVLGTDTQYF	TGCGCCAGCAGTCTGCTAGTATTAGGCACAGATACGCAGTATTTT
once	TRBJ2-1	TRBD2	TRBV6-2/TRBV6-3	CASSGTSGGGEQFF	TGTGCCAGCAGCGGCACTAGCGGGGGGGGTGAGCAGTTCTTC
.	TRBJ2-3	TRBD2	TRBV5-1	CASSGGGGGYGSDTQYF	TGCGCCAGCAGCGGTGGCGGGGGGGGCTACGGGTCAGATACGCAGTATTTT
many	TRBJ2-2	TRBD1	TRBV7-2	CASSSQGAVAGELFF	TGTGCCAGCAGCTCACAGGGGGCAGTGGCCGGGGAGCTGTTTTTT
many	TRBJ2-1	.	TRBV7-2	CASSSRTGYGEQFF	TGTGCCAGCAGCTCCCGGACGGGGTATGGTGAGCAGTTCTTC
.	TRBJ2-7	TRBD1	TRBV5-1	CASSYWTGTPYEQYF	TGCGCCAGCAGCTATTGGACAGGGACCCCCTACGAGCAGTACTTC
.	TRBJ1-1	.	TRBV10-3	CAISVNGNTEAFF	TGTGCCATCAGTGTGAACGGGAACACTGAAGCTTTCTTT
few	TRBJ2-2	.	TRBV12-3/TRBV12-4	CASRDYQNTGELFF	TGTGCCAGCAGGGACTACCAGAACACCGGGGAGCTGTTTTTT
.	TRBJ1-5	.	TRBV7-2	CASSFAGLNQPQHF	TGTGCCAGCAGCTTTGCAGGACTCAATCAGCCCCAGCATTTT
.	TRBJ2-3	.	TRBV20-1	CSAESSSPTDTQYF	TGCAGTGCTGAAAGCTCTAGCCCCACAGATACGCAGTATTTT
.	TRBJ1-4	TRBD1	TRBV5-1	CASSSAGDRASTNEKLFF	TGCGCCAGCAGCTCAGCCGGAGACAGGGCTTCGACTAATGAAAAACTGTTTTTT
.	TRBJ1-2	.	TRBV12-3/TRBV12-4	CASSVRTGTGYGYTF	TGTGCCAGCAGTGTTCGAACCGGGACGGGTTATGGCTACACCTTC
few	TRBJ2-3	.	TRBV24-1	CATSVSRSTDTQYF	TGTGCCACCAGTGTTAGCAGGAGCACAGATACGCAGTATTTT
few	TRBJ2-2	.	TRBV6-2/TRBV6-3	CASMRGRYTGELFF	TGTGCCAGCATGCGGGGGCGGTACACCGGGGAGCTGTTTTTT
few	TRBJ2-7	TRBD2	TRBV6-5	CATHNSGGRYEQYF	TGTGCCACGCACAATAGCGGGGGGCGTTACGAGCAGTACTTC
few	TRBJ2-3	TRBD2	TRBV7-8	CASSSQLAGRGDTQYF	TGTGCCAGCAGTTCCCAACTAGCGGGGCGTGGAGATACGCAGTATTTT
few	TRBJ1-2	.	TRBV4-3	CASSQDRLTYGYTF	TGCGCCAGCAGCCAAGATAGACTTACCTATGGCTACACCTTC
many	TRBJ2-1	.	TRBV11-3	CASSLTAGAYNEQFF	TGTGCCAGCAGCCTAACGGCGGGGGCGTACAATGAGCAGTTCTTC
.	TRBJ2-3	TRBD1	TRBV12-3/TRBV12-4	CATSADRGTDTQYF	TGTGCCACCAGCGCGGACAGGGGTACAGATACGCAGTATTTT